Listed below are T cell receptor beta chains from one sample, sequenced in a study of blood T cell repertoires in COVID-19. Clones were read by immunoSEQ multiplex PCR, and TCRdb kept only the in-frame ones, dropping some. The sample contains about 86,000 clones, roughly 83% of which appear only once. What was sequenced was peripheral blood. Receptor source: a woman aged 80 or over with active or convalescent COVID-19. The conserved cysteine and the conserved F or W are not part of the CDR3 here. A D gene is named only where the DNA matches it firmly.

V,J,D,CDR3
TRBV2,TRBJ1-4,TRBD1,ASSVRQGGEKLF
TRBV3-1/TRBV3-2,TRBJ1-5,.,ASSQEWSYQPQH
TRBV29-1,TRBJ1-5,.,SVAENSNQPQH
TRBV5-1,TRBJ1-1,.,ASSLGLPMNTEAF
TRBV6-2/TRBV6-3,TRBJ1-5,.,ASSYSQVRNQPQH
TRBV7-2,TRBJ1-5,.,ASSLGENQPQH
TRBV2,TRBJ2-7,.,ASSDQGVGEQY
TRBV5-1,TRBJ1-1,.,ASSVGQGIIRNTEAF
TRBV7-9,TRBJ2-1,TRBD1,ASSSRAGTGVNEQF
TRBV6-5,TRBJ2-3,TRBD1,ASTRGTGFTDTQY
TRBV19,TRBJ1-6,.,ASSGRVQSPLH
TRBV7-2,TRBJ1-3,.,ASSFPVDGGNTIY
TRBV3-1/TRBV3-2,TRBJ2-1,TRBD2,ASSGGVAGVRNEQF
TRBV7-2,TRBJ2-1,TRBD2,ASSLEFTSGNEQF
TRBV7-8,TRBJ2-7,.,ASSPSRDPRYEQY
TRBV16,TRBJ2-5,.,ASSQLPQETQY
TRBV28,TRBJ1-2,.,ASSSDSLLYGYT
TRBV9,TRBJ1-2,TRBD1,ASSVVPHGQVNRYT
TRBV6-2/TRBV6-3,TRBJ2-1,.,ASSGAVAYNEQF
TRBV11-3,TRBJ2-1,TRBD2,ASSLATASGRHEQF
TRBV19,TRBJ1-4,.,ASSRGAQLGEKLF
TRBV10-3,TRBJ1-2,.,AISGQVEGYT
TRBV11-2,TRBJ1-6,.,ASSRSDSWSPLH
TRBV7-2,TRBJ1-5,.,ASSSRTGKNNQPQH
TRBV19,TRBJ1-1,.,ASTPGQGNTEAF
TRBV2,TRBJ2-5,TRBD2,ASSAPGAGGPRGQETQY
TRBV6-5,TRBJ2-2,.,ASSLTGSNTGELF
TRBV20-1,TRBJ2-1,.,SASRPPRLASYNEQF
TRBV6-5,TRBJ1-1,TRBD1,ASSSTGAGNTEAF
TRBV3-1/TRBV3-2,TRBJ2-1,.,ASSQAWVIGVGYNEQF
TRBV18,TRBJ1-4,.,ASSPPRGGPVALTSNEKLF
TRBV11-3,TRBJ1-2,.,ASSSRIQGGQGYT
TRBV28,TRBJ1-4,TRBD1,ASRTGGREKLF
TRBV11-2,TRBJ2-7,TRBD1,ASSFIRNRGYEQY
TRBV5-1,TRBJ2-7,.,ASSFVPGALGEQY
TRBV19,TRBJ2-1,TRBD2,ASSRQPGGVYNEQF
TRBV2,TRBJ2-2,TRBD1,ASSQGVTGELF
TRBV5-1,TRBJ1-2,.,ASSPSGAGEYGYT
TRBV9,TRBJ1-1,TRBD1,ASSVVGQGQAF
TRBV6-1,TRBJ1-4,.,ASSERTAVF
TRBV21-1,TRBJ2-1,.,ASSKNTQRERKGQF
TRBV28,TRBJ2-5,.,ASSSLETQY
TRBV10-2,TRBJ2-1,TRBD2,ASRTSGREQF
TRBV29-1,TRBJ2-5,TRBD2,SARLAGGQETQY
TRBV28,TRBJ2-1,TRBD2,ASSSLAGLPNEQF